This is a list of T cell receptor beta chains from one sample in a study of blood T cell repertoires in COVID-19. Generated by immunoSEQ multiplex PCR, the TCRdb table keeps only in-frame clones and is missing some. The sample shows 130,000 to 150,000 clones, about 85% of them seen only once. Sequencing was done on a sample of peripheral blood. The receptors shown here come from a woman in her forties with active or convalescent COVID-19. Both conserved end residues are part of each CDR3. D genes are given only for firm matches. The size entry is marked missing in some rows and otherwise reads once, few, many or a size class.

D,size,V,J,DNA,CDR3
NA,NA,TRBV11-2,TRBJ2-7,TGTGCCAGCAGCGCGAGTACCTACGAGCAGTACTTC,CASSASTYEQYF
NA,NA,TRBV2,TRBJ1-1,TGTGCCAGCAGTCTCGGGGAGGGGGTTTACGCTCTTGTGAACACTGAAGCTTTCTTT,CASSLGEGVYALVNTEAFF
NA,NA,TRBV2,TRBJ2-7,TGTGCCAGCAGTGTTTGGCAGGTCTACGAGCAGTACTTC,CASSVWQVYEQYF
TRBD2,NA,TRBV27,TRBJ2-5,TGTGCCAGCAGTGGGCCTAGCGGGGGGGGTTATGAGACCCAGTACTTC,CASSGPSGGGYETQYF
TRBD2,NA,TRBV28,TRBJ2-2,TGTGCCAGCAGTTTCCCGACTAGCGACCCGAACACCGGGGAGCTGTTTTTT,CASSFPTSDPNTGELFF
TRBD1,NA,TRBV11-2,TRBJ1-6,TGTGCCAGCAGCTTGGGACAGGTTTTTAATTCACCCCTCCACTTT,CASSLGQVFNSPLHF
NA,NA,TRBV5-1,TRBJ2-1,TGCGCCAGCAGCTTAGGAGGATCCTACAATGAGCAGTTCTTC,CASSLGGSYNEQFF
TRBD1,NA,TRBV28,TRBJ2-2,TGTGCCAGCAGCTGGACAGGGGACTTGAACACCGGGGAGCTGTTTTTT,CASSWTGDLNTGELFF
NA,NA,TRBV19,TRBJ1-2,TGTGCCAGTAGTTCGCAGGGCCAGCGCGTCTATGGCTACACCTTC,CASSSQGQRVYGYTF
TRBD1,NA,TRBV19,TRBJ1-2,TGTGCCAGTAGTAGGGCGGGACAGGGTCATGGCTACACCTTC,CASSRAGQGHGYTF
TRBD1,NA,TRBV28,TRBJ2-1,TGTGCCAGCAGTTTCGTCCCGGGACAGGGGTCTAGGCAGTTCTTC,CASSFVPGQGSRQFF
NA,once,TRBV27,TRBJ2-7,TGTGCCAGCAGTTTAAGGGGACTGACCTACGAGCAGTACTTC,CASSLRGLTYEQYF
NA,NA,TRBV7-4,TRBJ1-5,TGTGCCAGCAGCTTAGAGCGAGAATTGGGACTTCCAAACGATCAGCCCCAGCATTTT,CASSLERELGLPNDQPQHF
NA,NA,TRBV11-2,TRBJ2-7,TGTGCCAGCAGCTACCCCACAGGGTCCTACGAGCAGTACTTC,CASSYPTGSYEQYF
TRBD1,NA,TRBV28,TRBJ1-2,TGTGCCAGCACCTTACCCCCCAGGGGGTCGGGTGGCTACACCTTC,CASTLPPRGSGGYTF
NA,NA,TRBV9,TRBJ1-1,TGTGCCAGCAGCGTCTCCAGGGGATTTGACACTGAAGCTTTCTTT,CASSVSRGFDTEAFF
NA,NA,TRBV4-2,TRBJ2-7,TGTGCCAGCAGCCAAGTGGTGTCCAGGGACATATACGAGCAGTACTTC,CASSQVVSRDIYEQYF
NA,NA,TRBV11-2,TRBJ2-7,TGTGCCAGCAGCTTATTCCAGGATCGCCACTACGAGCAGTACTTC,CASSLFQDRHYEQYF